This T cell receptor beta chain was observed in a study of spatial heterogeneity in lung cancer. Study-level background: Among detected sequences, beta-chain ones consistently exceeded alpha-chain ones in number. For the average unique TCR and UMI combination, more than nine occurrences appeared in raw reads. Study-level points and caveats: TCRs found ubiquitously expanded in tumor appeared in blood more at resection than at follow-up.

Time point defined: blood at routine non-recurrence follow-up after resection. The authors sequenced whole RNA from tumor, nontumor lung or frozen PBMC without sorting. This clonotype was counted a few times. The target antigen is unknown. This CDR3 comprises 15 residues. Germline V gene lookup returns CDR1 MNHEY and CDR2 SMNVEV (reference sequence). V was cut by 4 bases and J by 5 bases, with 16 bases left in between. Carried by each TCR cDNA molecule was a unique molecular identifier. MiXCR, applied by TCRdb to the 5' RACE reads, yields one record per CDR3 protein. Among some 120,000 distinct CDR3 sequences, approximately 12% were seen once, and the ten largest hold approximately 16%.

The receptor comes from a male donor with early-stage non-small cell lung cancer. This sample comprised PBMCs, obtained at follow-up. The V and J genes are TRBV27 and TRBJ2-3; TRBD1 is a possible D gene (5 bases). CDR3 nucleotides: TGTGCCAGCAGTTACAGGCTTCCTCTGATAGATACGCAGTATTTT. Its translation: CASSYRLPLIDTQYF.